Following are 6 T cell receptor beta chains from one sample sequenced in a study of cytomegalovirus exposure and HLA in healthy donors. Amplification used 60 Vbeta primers and 13 Jbeta primers. Repertoires were generated with immunoSEQ multiplex PCR, while TCRdb's copy carries only in-frame clones and drops some. The sample records approximately 77,000 clones, around three quarters being singletons. Sample: PBMCs. These receptor sequences come from a man aged 35 to 55 in good health and CMV-seronegative.

V is TRBV4-3 and J is TRBJ2-7; 8 bases align to TRBD2. The CDR3 is 17 amino acids. Germline V gives CDR1 LGHNA, CDR2 YSLEER. V lost 0 bases and J lost 1; bases outside the gene matches: 8. CDR3 amino acids: CASSQDQGTSQSYEQYF. The CDR3 region has the DNA TGCGCCAGCAGCCAAGATCAGGGGACTAGTCAGTCCTACGAGCAGTACTTC.

The gene calls are TRBV9 and TRBJ2-7; 7 bases match TRBD2. The CDR3 loop spans 15 amino acids. V shed 0 bases and J 6 bases; nucleotides not matched to a gene: 9. The germline V gene encodes CDR1 SGDLS and CDR2 YYNGEE. Here the CDR3 reads CASSVGRGSGSEQYF. The CDR3 DNA reads TGTGCCAGCAGCGTAGGGCGGGGGAGTGGGTCCGAGCAGTACTTC.

The chain combines TRBV27 with TRBJ2-7; 9 nucleotides agree with TRBD1. The length of the CDR3 is 15 residues. Germline V gene lookup returns CDR1 MNHEY and CDR2 SMNVEV (reference sequence). Germline trimming cut 0 bases from V and 6 bases from J; bases unmatched to any gene: 6. The CDR3: CASSLSSTGGSEQYF. The CDR3 DNA follows: TGTGCCAGCAGTTTATCCTCGACAGGGGGGAGCGAGCAGTACTTC.

The rearrangement joins TRBV27 to TRBJ2-7; 10 positions match TRBD2. This CDR3 is built from 14 residues. The germline CDR1 and CDR2 sequences are MNHEY and SMNVEV (reference sequence). V shed 5 bases and J 3 bases; nucleotides not matched to a gene: 4. The CDR3 is CASSPGLARYEQYF. The DNA of the CDR3 is TGTGCCAGCAGTCCGGGACTAGCGCGCTACGAGCAGTACTTC.

This chain uses TRBV30 with TRBJ2-5; D perhaps matches TRBD2 (5 bases). The DNA end lines up better with TRBJ2-7; the J call may be wrong. Germline CDR1 is GTSNPN and CDR2 is SVGIG (reference sequence). The length of the CDR3 is 13 residues. The CDR3 coding sequence is TGTGCCTGGAAATTAACGGGAAAGTACGAGCAGTACTTC. This encodes CAWKLTGKYEQYF.

The V gene is TRBV10-3, the J gene TRBJ2-5; D is possibly TRBD1 (5 bases). The CDR3 runs to 14 residues. V was shortened by 2 bases and J by 1 base, with 8 bases between the two germline ends. CDR1 and CDR2 (germline): ENHRY, SYGVKD. The CDR3 DNA reads as TGTGCCATCAGTGAGGGGGCAGGCCAAGAGACCCAGTACTTC. Encoded protein: CAISEGAGQETQYF.